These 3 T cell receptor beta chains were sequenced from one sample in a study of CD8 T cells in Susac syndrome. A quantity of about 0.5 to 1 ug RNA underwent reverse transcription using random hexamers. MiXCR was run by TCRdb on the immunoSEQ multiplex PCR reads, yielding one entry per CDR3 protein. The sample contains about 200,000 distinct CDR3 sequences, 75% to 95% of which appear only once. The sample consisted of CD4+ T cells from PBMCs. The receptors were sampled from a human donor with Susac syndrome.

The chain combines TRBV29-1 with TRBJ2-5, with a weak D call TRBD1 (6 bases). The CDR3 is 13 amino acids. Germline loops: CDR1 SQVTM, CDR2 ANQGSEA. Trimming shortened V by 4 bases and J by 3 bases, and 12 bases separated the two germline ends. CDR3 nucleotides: TGCAGCGTTGTGAAACAGGGTGAAGAGACCCAGTACTTC. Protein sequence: CSVVKQGEETQYF.

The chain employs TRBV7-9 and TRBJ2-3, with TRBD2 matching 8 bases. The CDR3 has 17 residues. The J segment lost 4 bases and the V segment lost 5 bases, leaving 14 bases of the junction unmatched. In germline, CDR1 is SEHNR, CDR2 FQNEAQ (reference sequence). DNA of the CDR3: TGTGCCAGCAGCCCTGCCTGGACTAGCAGGGTGGCAGATACGCAGTATTTT. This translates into CASSPAWTSRVADTQYF.

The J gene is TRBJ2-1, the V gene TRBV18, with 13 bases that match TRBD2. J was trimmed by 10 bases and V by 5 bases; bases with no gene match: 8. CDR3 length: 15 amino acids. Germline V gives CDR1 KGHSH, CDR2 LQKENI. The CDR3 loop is CASSTGTSGMREQFF. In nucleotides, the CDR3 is TGTGCCAGCTCAACCGGGACTAGCGGGATGAGGGAGCAGTTCTTC.